Presented here are 23 T cell receptor beta chains from one specimen sequenced in a study of shared clonotypes between healthy human individuals. Assay: immunoSEQ multiplex PCR; the TCRdb copy retains only in-frame clones and omits some. This repertoire shows 2 million to 2.5 million clones, around 95% found once; its top ten account for around 0.13%. What was sequenced was naive CD4+ T cells sorted from blood. This sample's subset: CD45RA+ positively selected. The origin of the receptors is a man in his late teens or twenties in good health.

The chain employs TRBV11-2 and TRBJ2-2, with TRBD1 matching 8 bases. Trimming at V came to 1 base and at J to 3 bases, leaving 10 bases not matched to a gene. Looked up from germline, CDR1 is SGHAT and CDR2 is FQNNGV. This CDR3 is 18 amino acids long. The CDR3 DNA reads as TGTGCCAGCAGCTTAGTCGGACAGGGCGGCGTCGACACCGGGGAGCTGTTTTTT. Its translation: CASSLVGQGGVDTGELFF.

The chain recombines TRBV6-5 with TRBJ1-1; tentative D call: TRBD1 (5 bases). Germline lookup yields CDR1 MNHEY and CDR2 SVGAGI. The germline V and J ends were trimmed by 2 bases and 4 bases, with 11 bases remaining between them. The CDR3 loop spans 14 amino acids. CDR3 sequence: CASSYAGGATEAFF. The CDR3 bases are TGTGCCAGCAGTTACGCTGGAGGGGCCACTGAAGCTTTCTTT.

V and J are TRBV7-6 and TRBJ1-1; D not certain. The CDR3 spans 15 residues. Trimming left V 1 base short and J 0 bases short, with 9 bases between. In germline, CDR1 is SGHVS, CDR2 FNYEAQ. CDR3 sequence (DNA): TGTGCCAGCAGCTTAGTATCTGACTTGAACACTGAAGCTTTCTTT. Protein sequence: CASSLVSDLNTEAFF.

The chain recombines TRBV10-2 with TRBJ2-4, with TRBD2 matching 14 bases. Germline V gene sequence: CDR1 WSHSY, CDR2 SAAADI. This CDR3 spans 19 amino acids. Germline trimming cut 3 bases from V and 2 bases from J; bases unmatched to any gene: 9. CDR3 nucleotide sequence: TGCGCCAGCAGTGATCCGACTAGCGGGGGGGCAGTGTCCAAAAACATTCAGTACTTC. Translation gives CASSDPTSGGAVSKNIQYF.

This clone was counted a few times. The chain employs TRBV7-9 and TRBJ1-5, with D possibly TRBD1 on 5 matching bases. The CDR3 has 14 residues. Per germline, CDR1 SEHNR and CDR2 FQNEAQ (reference sequence). The V gene lost 2 bases and the J gene lost 7 bases, with 12 bases spanning the gap. CDR3 sequence: CASSLNEGRQPQHF. The CDR3 bases are TGTGCCAGCAGCTTAAACGAGGGGAGGCAGCCCCAGCATTTT.

The chain combines TRBV28 with TRBJ2-7; either TRBD1 or TRBD2 may fit D (5 bases each). The CDR3 has 16 residues. In germline, CDR1 is MDHEN, CDR2 SYDVKM. V lost 5 bases and J lost 3, with 20 bases in between. As DNA, the CDR3 is TGTGCCAGCAGTCCCATCAACGGGGCAGACGGCTACGAGCAGTACTTC. Translation: CASSPINGADGYEQYF.

This clone occurred once. This specimen includes other DNA sequences encoding the same CDR3. This chain connects TRBV18 to TRBJ1-1; D remains unclear. Germline V CDR1 and CDR2: KGHSH, LQKENI. The CDR3 is 14 amino acids. V was shortened by 1 base and J by 1 base, with 7 bases between the two germline ends. CDR3 sequence (DNA): TGTGCCAGCTCACCACAGGGAGGGAACACTGAAGCTTTCTTT. Amino acid sequence: CASSPQGGNTEAFF.

Only one count was recorded for this clone. V is TRBV2 and J is TRBJ1-6, with D tentatively TRBD1 (5 bases). CDR3 length equals 14 residues. CDR1 is SNHLY, CDR2 FYNNEI, per germline. The V end lost 5 bases, the J end lost 7 bases, and 12 bases lay between the germline ends. In DNA form, the CDR3 reads TGTGCCAGCAGTAGGACATGGGGGAATTCACCCCTCCACTTT. Amino acids: CASSRTWGNSPLHF. Full variable domain (outside the CDR3, taken from reference TRBV2 and TRBJ1-6): EPEVTQTPSHQVTQMGQEVILRCVPISNHLYFYWYRQILGQKVEFLVSFYNNEISEKSEIFDDQFSVERPDGSNFTLKIRSTKLEDSAMYFCASSRTWGNSPLHFGNGTRLTVT.

With regard to this clone: Additional DNA sequences in this sample encode the identical CDR3. The chain carries TRBV9 and TRBJ1-2, with TRBD1 as a possible D gene (6 bases). This CDR3 is 14 amino acids long. Per the germline V gene, CDR1 is SGDLS and CDR2 is YYNGEE. V dropped 0 bases and J dropped 2 bases, with 8 bases sitting between them. The CDR3 here is CASSVAGTNYGYTF. Written as DNA, the CDR3 is TGTGCCAGCAGCGTAGCGGGGACAAACTATGGCTACACCTTC.

The rearrangement joins TRBV30 to TRBJ1-5, with D maybe TRBD1 (5 bases). The germline V gene encodes CDR1 GTSNPN and CDR2 SVGIG (reference sequence). This CDR3 is 17 amino acids long. V shed 3 bases and J shed 0 bases, with 18 bases lying between them. In nucleotides, the CDR3 is TGTGCCTGGAGAAACGGCGGGCAGGGATATAGCAATCAGCCCCAGCATTTT. It yields the protein CAWRNGGQGYSNQPQHF.

The rearrangement uses TRBV5-1 and TRBJ2-6; a weak D match, TRBD2 (6 bases). CDR3 length: 16 amino acids. Germline V lookup: CDR1 SGHRS, CDR2 YFSETQ. V was clipped by 3 bases and J by 0 bases, with 10 bases between them. The CDR3 sequence is CASSSGVSSGANVLTF. Here the CDR3 DNA reads TGCGCCAGCAGCTCGGGAGTCTCCTCTGGGGCCAACGTCCTGACTTTC.

This chain uses TRBV7-3 with TRBJ1-2; TRBD1 agrees at 9 bases. The ends lost 1 base at V and 4 bases at J; junction bases unmatched: 7. CDR1 and CDR2 from the germline V gene are SGHTA and FQGTGA. The CDR3 sequence is 16 residues long. DNA of the CDR3: TGTGCCAGCAGCTTAAGACAGGGGGATGTAGCCTATGGCTACACCTTC. Encoded protein: CASSLRQGDVAYGYTF.

This clone was seen only once. The CDR3 is CATSRDSNPYEQYF. The CDR3 coding sequence is TGTGCCACCAGCAGGGACTCTAATCCCTACGAGCAGTACTTC. The rearrangement uses TRBV15 and TRBJ2-5; possible D gene TRBD2, 5 bases. Matching the DNA end better, TRBJ2-7 makes the J call doubtful. Germline values: CDR1 LNHNV, CDR2 YYDKDF (reference sequence). This CDR3 spans 14 amino acids.

V gene TRBV6-5 combines with J gene TRBJ1-5, with D possibly being TRBD1 (5 bases). The length of the CDR3 is 14 residues. V lost 2 bases, J lost 6 bases, and 11 bases lay in between. From germline, CDR1 is MNHEY and CDR2 SVGAGI. The DNA of the CDR3 is TGTGCCAGCAGTTACAAGGGGATTGGTCAGCCCCAGCATTTT. This codes for CASSYKGIGQPQHF.

The table lists this clone with a count of one. The sample contains more than one DNA sequence encoding this CDR3. The chain carries TRBV5-1 and TRBJ1-1; 10 bases fit TRBD1. The germline CDR1 and CDR2 sequences are SGHRS and YFSETQ. This CDR3 has 14 residues. V was pared by 2 bases and J by 5 bases, with 3 bases of the junction left unmatched. The CDR3 nucleotides read TGCGCCAGCAGCTTTGGACAGGGGGAGACTGAAGCTTTCTTT. Its protein product is CASSFGQGETEAFF. The variable domain in full, with the rest retrieved from reference TRBV5-1 and TRBJ1-1, is KAGVTQTPRYLIKTRGQQVTLSCSPISGHRSVSWYQQTPGQGLQFLFEYFSETQRNKGNFPGRFSGRQFSNSRSEMNVSTLELGDSALYLCASSFGQGETEAFFGQGTRLTVV.

The CDR3 loop is CASSVQEGHLGGYGYTF. The CDR3 DNA follows: TGTGCCAGCAGCGTACAAGAAGGACACCTGGGTGGGTATGGCTACACCTTC. The chain joins TRBV9 to TRBJ1-2; D perhaps matches TRBD1 (5 bases). The CDR3 runs 17 residues. Trimming pared 1 base from V and 5 bases from J, leaving 21 bases between. Germline-derived CDR1 and CDR2 are SGDLS and YYNGEE.

The CDR3 loop reads CASSVGLSYEQYF. The CDR3 nucleotides read TGTGCCAGCAGCGTGGGATTATCCTACGAGCAGTACTTC. The V and J genes are TRBV5-4 and TRBJ2-7; D is unclear. CDR1 is SGHNT and CDR2 is YYREEE in the germline V gene (reference sequence). CDR3 length: 13 amino acids. The V and J ends lost 4 bases and 1 base respectively, with 9 bases between them.

The rearrangement uses TRBV19 and TRBJ2-7; 9 positions match TRBD2. The CDR3 covers 13 residues. The ends lost 5 bases at V and 6 bases at J; junction bases unmatched: 5. The germline gives CDR1 LNHDA, CDR2 SQIVND (reference sequence). The CDR3 region has the DNA TGTGCCAGTAGTGTCGGGACTAGCTTCGAGCAGTACTTC. It codes for CASSVGTSFEQYF.

The gene calls are TRBV28 and TRBJ2-7, with 7 bases matching TRBD2. Per germline, CDR1 MDHEN and CDR2 SYDVKM. Trimming took 4 bases from V and 5 from J; bases not matched to a gene: 23. This CDR3 spans 19 amino acids. This chain's CDR3 is CASSSPRGQLGGRGHEQYF. The CDR3 DNA is TGTGCCAGCAGTTCCCCCCGGGGTCAGTTGGGCGGGAGAGGCCACGAGCAGTACTTC.

The rearrangement uses TRBV30 and TRBJ1-5; D is perhaps TRBD1 (5 bases). The CDR3 runs 13 residues. The V end was cut by 4 bases, the J end by 5 bases, with 12 bases between. Germline CDR1 and CDR2: GTSNPN and SVGIG (reference sequence). The CDR3 here is CAWMAGIDQPQHF. The CDR3 nucleotides are TGTGCCTGGATGGCAGGGATTGATCAGCCCCAGCATTTT.

The V gene is TRBV6-1, the J gene TRBJ2-4; the match to TRBD2 covers 14 bases. CDR3 length: 14 amino acids. Per germline, CDR1 MNHNS and CDR2 SASEGT. With V trimmed by 7 bases and J by 11 bases, 7 bases remained unmatched. The CDR3 bases are TGTGCCAGCATTGGGACTAGCGGGGGTAGGCTTCAGTACTTC. This gives the protein CASIGTSGGRLQYF.

About this clone itself: The identical CDR3 is also encoded by other nucleotide sequences in the sample. V is TRBV5-6 and J is TRBJ2-5; unclear D gene. This CDR3 spans 13 amino acids. V shed 0 bases and J shed 5 bases, with 8 bases lying between them. Germline V gene lookup returns CDR1 SGHDT and CDR2 YYEEEE. The CDR3 sequence: CASSLGSTETQYF. Here the CDR3 DNA reads TGTGCCAGCAGCTTGGGATCGACGGAGACCCAGTACTTC.

The chain couples TRBV4-3 to TRBJ2-1; the match to TRBD1 covers 9 bases. Losses at the gene ends were 0 bases for V and 6 bases for J; bases not matched to a gene: 6. CDR1 is LGHNA, CDR2 YSLEER, per germline. The CDR3 consists of 16 residues. The CDR3 loop reads CASSQDHGTGLNEQFF. For the CDR3, the DNA is TGCGCCAGCAGCCAAGATCACGGGACAGGGCTCAATGAGCAGTTCTTC.